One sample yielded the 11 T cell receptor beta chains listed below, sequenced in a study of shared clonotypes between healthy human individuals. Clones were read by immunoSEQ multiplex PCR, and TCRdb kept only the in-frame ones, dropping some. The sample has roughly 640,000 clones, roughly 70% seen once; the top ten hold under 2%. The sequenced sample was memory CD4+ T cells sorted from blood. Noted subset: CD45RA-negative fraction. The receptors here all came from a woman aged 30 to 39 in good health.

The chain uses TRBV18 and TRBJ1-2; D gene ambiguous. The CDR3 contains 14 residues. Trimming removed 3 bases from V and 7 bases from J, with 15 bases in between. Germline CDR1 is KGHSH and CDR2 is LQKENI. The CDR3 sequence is CASSPGEGGRGYTF. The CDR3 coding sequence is TGTGCCAGCTCACCTGGCGAGGGAGGGCGTGGCTACACCTTC.

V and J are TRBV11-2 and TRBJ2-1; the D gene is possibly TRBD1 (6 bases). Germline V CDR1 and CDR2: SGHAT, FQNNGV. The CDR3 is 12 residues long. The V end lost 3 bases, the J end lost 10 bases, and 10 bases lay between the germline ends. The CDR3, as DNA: TGTGCCAGCAGCTTGGGACAAGTGGAGCAGTTCTTC. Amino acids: CASSLGQVEQFF.

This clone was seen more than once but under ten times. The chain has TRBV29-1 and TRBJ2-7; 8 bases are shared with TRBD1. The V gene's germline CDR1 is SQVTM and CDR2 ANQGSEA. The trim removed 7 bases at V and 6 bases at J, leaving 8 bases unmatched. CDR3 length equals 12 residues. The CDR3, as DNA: TGCAGCGGTCTCACAGGGGGAAGCGAGCAGTACTTC. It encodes CSGLTGGSEQYF.

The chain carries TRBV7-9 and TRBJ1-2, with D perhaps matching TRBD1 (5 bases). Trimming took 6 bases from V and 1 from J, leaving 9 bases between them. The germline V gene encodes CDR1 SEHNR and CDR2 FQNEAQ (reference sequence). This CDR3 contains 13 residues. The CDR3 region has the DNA TGTGCCAGCAGTTACCAGGGTAACTATGGCTACACCTTC. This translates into CASSYQGNYGYTF.

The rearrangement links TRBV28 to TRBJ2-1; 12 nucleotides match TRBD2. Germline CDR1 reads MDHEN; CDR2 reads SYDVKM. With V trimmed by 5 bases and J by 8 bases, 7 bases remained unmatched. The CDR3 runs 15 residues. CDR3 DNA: TGTGCCAGCAGTACGCTAGCGGGAGGGGTCTATGAGCAGTTCTTC. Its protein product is CASSTLAGGVYEQFF.

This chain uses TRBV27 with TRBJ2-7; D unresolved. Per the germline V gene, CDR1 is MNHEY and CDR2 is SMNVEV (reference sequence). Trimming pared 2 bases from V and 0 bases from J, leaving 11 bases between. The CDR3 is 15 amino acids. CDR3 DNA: TGTGCCAGCAGTTTACTGGCGGAAAGCTCCTACGAGCAGTACTTC. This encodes CASSLLAESSYEQYF.

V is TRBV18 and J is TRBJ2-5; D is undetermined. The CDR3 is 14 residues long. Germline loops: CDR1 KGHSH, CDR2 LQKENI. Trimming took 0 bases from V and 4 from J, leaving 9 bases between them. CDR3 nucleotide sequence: TGTGCCAGCTCACCACCGATTTTCGGAGAGACCCAGTACTTC. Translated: CASSPPIFGETQYF.

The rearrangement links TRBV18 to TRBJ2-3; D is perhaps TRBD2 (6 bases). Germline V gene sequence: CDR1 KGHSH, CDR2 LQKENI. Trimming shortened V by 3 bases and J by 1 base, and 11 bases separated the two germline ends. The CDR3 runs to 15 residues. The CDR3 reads CASSPSSSGTDTQYF. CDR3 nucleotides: TGTGCCAGCTCACCCTCGTCTAGCGGCACAGATACGCAGTATTTT.

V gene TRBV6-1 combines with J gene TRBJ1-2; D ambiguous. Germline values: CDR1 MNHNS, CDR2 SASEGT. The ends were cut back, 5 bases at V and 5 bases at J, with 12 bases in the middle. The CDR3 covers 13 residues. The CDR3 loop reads CASSPEAGYGYTF. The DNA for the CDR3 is TGTGCCAGCAGTCCCGAGGCAGGATATGGCTACACCTTC.

Here the CDR3 DNA reads TGTGCCAGCAGCCTAGACAGAGAAAAACTGTTTTTT. This gives the protein CASSLDREKLFF. V usage is TRBV28 and J usage is TRBJ1-4; D is perhaps TRBD1 (5 bases). Germline V lookup: CDR1 MDHEN, CDR2 SYDVKM. CDR3 size: 12 residues. The germline V and J ends were trimmed by 6 bases and 8 bases, with 10 bases remaining between them. Variable domain in full (rest from reference TRBV28 and TRBJ1-4): DVKVTQSSRYLVKRTGEKVFLECVQDMDHENMFWYRQDPGLGLRLIYFSYDVKMKEKGDIPEGYSVSREKKERFSLILESASTNQTSMYLCASSLDREKLFFGSGTQLSVL.

CDR3 residues: CASSGQAGDTQYF. The CDR3 DNA reads TGTGCCAGCAGTGGACAGGCGGGAGATACGCAGTATTTT. V usage is TRBV2 and J usage is TRBJ2-3, with a possible D match to TRBD1 (6 bases). The CDR3 extends over 13 amino acids. Trimming took 4 bases from V and 5 from J, leaving 10 bases between them. The V gene's germline CDR1 is SNHLY and CDR2 FYNNEI.